What follows are 17 T cell receptor beta chains derived from one specimen sequenced in a study of blood T cell repertoires in COVID-19. Sequencing used immunoSEQ multiplex PCR; TCRdb keeps in-frame clones, though not all of them. Of 150,000 to 200,000 clones detected, approximately 87% appear once; the ten largest clones hold under 15%. Sequenced input: peripheral blood. Receptors were obtained from a woman in her sixties or seventies with COVID-19, enrolled during active disease.

J is TRBJ2-5 and V is TRBV19, with 12 bases matching TRBD2. The CDR3 is 17 residues long. J was trimmed by 3 bases and V by 1 base; bases with no gene match: 6. Germline CDR1 is LNHDA and CDR2 is SQIVND (reference sequence). CDR3 coding DNA: TGTGCCAGTAGTATAGGGCTAGCGGGAGGGCCTAAAGAGACCCAGTACTTC. It yields the protein CASSIGLAGGPKETQYF.

The chain has TRBV7-3 and TRBJ2-2; D might be TRBD2 (5 bases). The CDR3 loop spans 14 amino acids. V lost 5 bases and J 1 base, leaving 8 bases between the germline ends. Germline V gene lookup returns CDR1 SGHTA and CDR2 FQGTGA. For the CDR3, the DNA is TGTGCCAGCAGCCCCAGCGGGAACACCGGGGAGCTGTTTTTT. Protein product: CASSPSGNTGELFF.

V and J are TRBV19 and TRBJ2-5, with TRBD2 as a possible D gene (6 bases). The CDR3 has 15 amino acids. The germline CDR1 and CDR2 sequences are LNHDA and SQIVND (reference sequence). V lost 1 base and J lost 2, with 11 bases in between. CDR3 region: CASSIGPSAQETQYF. For the CDR3, the DNA is TGTGCCAGTAGTATAGGGCCTAGCGCTCAAGAGACCCAGTACTTC.

V usage is TRBV27 and J usage is TRBJ1-2, with 7 bases that match TRBD1. Germline-derived CDR1 and CDR2 are MNHEY and SMNVEV (reference sequence). J lost 6 bases, V lost 5 bases, and 3 bases had no gene match. The CDR3 is 12 residues long. CDR3 DNA: TGTGCCAGCAGTCCCAGGGGGAATGGCTACACCTTC. It yields the protein CASSPRGNGYTF.

Notes on this clone: The same CDR3 also results from other DNA sequences found in this sample. The V gene is TRBV3-1 (or the pseudogene TRBV3-2), the J gene TRBJ2-7; possible D gene TRBD2, 6 bases. Trimming stripped 0 bases from V and 1 base from J, with 10 bases between. Germline V gene data show CDR1 as LGHDT and CDR2 as YNNKEL (reference sequence). The CDR3 is 15 residues long. CDR3 sequence reads: CASSQDRGWSYEQYF. CDR3 nucleotide sequence: TGTGCCAGCAGCCAAGATCGGGGGTGGTCCTACGAGCAGTACTTC.

The rearrangement links TRBV2 to TRBJ1-2; 7 positions agree with TRBD1. There are 14 residues in the CDR3. CDR1 SNHLY and CDR2 FYNNEI come from the germline V gene. The ends lost 6 bases at V and 7 bases at J; junction bases unmatched: 11. The CDR3 nucleotides read TGTGCCAGCAGCACCGCCGGGACAGCTCGTGGCTACACCTTC. Amino acids: CASSTAGTARGYTF.

This sequence joins TRBV28 and TRBJ1-1, with D possibly being TRBD1 (6 bases). Germline lookup yields CDR1 MDHEN and CDR2 SYDVKM. V lost 4 bases to trimming and J lost 8 bases, with 11 bases between them. The CDR3 has 12 amino acids. DNA for the CDR3: TGTGCCAGCAGTTCTATGGACAGAGAAGCTTTCTTT. This translates into CASSSMDREAFF.

J is TRBJ2-3 and V is TRBV11-2; a possible D gene is TRBD1 (5 bases). Trimming removed 1 base from V and 1 base from J, with 12 bases in between. CDR3 length: 16 amino acids. Germline V gene data show CDR1 as SGHAT and CDR2 as FQNNGV. CDR3 sequence (DNA): TGTGCCAGCAGCTTAGTAGGTCTAGGGGGCACAGATACGCAGTATTTT. This translates into CASSLVGLGGTDTQYF.

V and J are TRBV28 and TRBJ2-4, with D perhaps matching TRBD1 (6 bases). The V end lost 5 bases, the J end lost 8 bases, and 16 bases lay between the germline ends. Germline CDR1 is MDHEN and CDR2 is SYDVKM. CDR3 length equals 14 residues. This chain's CDR3 is CASSPGTSLDIQYF. The CDR3 DNA sequence: TGTGCCAGCAGTCCAGGGACATCTTTGGACATTCAGTACTTC.

The chain recombines TRBV12-3 or TRBV12-4 with TRBJ2-3; a possible D gene is TRBD2 (6 bases). V lost 5 bases, J lost 7 bases, and 10 bases lay in between. The CDR3 runs to 12 residues. CDR3 region: CASSGDSHTQYF. For the CDR3, the DNA is TGTGCCAGCAGTGGGGACTCCCATACGCAGTATTTT.

The chain couples TRBV24-1 to TRBJ1-4; D perhaps matches TRBD1 (5 bases). Germline V gene lookup returns CDR1 KGHDR and CDR2 SFDVKD. Trimming left V 6 bases short and J 3 bases short, with 10 bases between. The CDR3 has 14 amino acids. The CDR3 sequence is CATSSSRANEKLFF. The CDR3 nucleotides read TGTGCCACCAGTAGTTCCAGGGCTAATGAAAAACTGTTTTTT.

The V call is TRBV19, the J call TRBJ1-5, with D unresolved. Trimming removed 0 bases from V and 1 base from J, with 10 bases in between. CDR3 length equals 16 residues. Per the germline V gene, CDR1 is LNHDA and CDR2 is SQIVND (reference sequence). The CDR3 region has the DNA TGTGCCAGTAGTATAGAGAGCCGGAGCAGCAATCAGCCCCAGCATTTT. It is translated as CASSIESRSSNQPQHF. The whole variable domain, remainder taken from reference TRBV19 and TRBJ1-5, is DGGITQSPKYLFRKEGQNVTLSCEQNLNHDAMYWYRQDPGQGLRLIYYSQIVNDFQKGDIAEGYSVSREKKESFPLTVTSAQKNPTAFYLCASSIESRSSNQPQHFGDGTRLSIL.

The V gene is TRBV23-1, the J gene TRBJ2-7; TRBD1 matches at 7 bases. TRBV23-1 is labeled an ORF, and its function is uncertain. The CDR3 loop spans 20 amino acids. J gave up 3 bases and V 2 bases, and 22 bases lay outside the gene matches. The CDR3 nucleotides are TGCGCCAGCAGTCAACCAAAGGGACAGAGCCGTCCCGTCCCCGACTACGAGCAGTACTTC. Its protein product is CASSQPKGQSRPVPDYEQYF.

In DNA, the CDR3 is TGCGCCAGCAGCTCCCGGTGGGCCACTTACAATGAGCAGTTCTTC. Translating gives CASSSRWATYNEQFF. The J gene is TRBJ2-1, the V gene TRBV5-1; D not resolved. Trimming stripped 3 bases from V and 4 bases from J, with 14 bases between. The CDR3 covers 15 residues. Germline V CDR1 and CDR2: SGHRS, YFSETQ.

This chain links TRBV7-2 with TRBJ2-1; D not resolved. The CDR3 spans 15 residues. V was clipped by 0 bases and J by 5 bases, with 11 bases between them. The germline gives CDR1 SGHTA, CDR2 FQGNSA. CDR3 coding DNA: TGTGCCAGCAGCTTAGCGGTACAGTTTAACAATGAGCAGTTCTTC. Translation gives CASSLAVQFNNEQFF.

This clone was found once. The chain employs TRBV11-1 and TRBJ2-5, with TRBD1 matching 9 bases. CDR1 and CDR2 from the germline V gene are SGHAT and FQDESV (reference sequence). This CDR3 is built from 15 residues. V was pared by 6 bases and J by 4 bases, with 9 bases of the junction left unmatched. The CDR3 DNA sequence: TGTGCCAGCAGGAGAAACAGGGGGCGGGCAGAGACCCAGTACTTC. It codes for CASRRNRGRAETQYF.

This chain connects TRBV13 to TRBJ2-7; D is undetermined. The germline gives CDR1 PRHDT, CDR2 FYEKMQ (reference sequence). This CDR3 is built from 12 residues. V was trimmed by 0 bases and J by 3 bases, leaving 3 bases between them. This CDR3 is CASSLGNYEQYF. The CDR3 nucleotides are TGTGCCAGCAGCTTAGGTAACTACGAGCAGTACTTC.